Listed below are T cell receptor beta chains from one sample, sequenced in a study of blood T cell repertoires in COVID-19. Assay: immunoSEQ multiplex PCR; the TCRdb copy retains only in-frame clones and omits some. Of around 300,000 clones in the sample, roughly nine tenths were seen once. Input material: PBMCs or T cells enriched from blood (not recorded which). The receptors were gathered from a woman under 30 who had recovered from COVID-19. Both conserved end residues are part of each CDR3. The D gene is left open where the match is weak. The size of a clone is reported for some rows only, either as once, few or many, or as a class for expanded clones.

>TRBJ1-5|NA|TRBV12-3/TRBV12-4|NA
CASSQQNQPQHF
TGTGCCAGCAGTCAACAGAATCAGCCCCAGCATTTT
>TRBJ1-2|NA|TRBV30|NA
CAWSSGGLWYGYTF
TGTGCCTGGAGTTCGGGGGGGCTGTGGTATGGCTACACCTTC
>TRBJ1-1|NA|TRBV18|NA
CASSPRRRPLWSTEAFF
TGTGCCAGCTCACCAAGGCGAAGGCCCCTTTGGAGCACTGAAGCTTTCTTT
>TRBJ1-6|NA|TRBV15|TRBD1
CATSYDGQVSPLHF
TGTGCCACCTCATACGACGGACAGGTATCACCCCTCCACTTT
>TRBJ2-7|NA|TRBV27|TRBD1
CASRGTGTYEQYF
TGTGCCAGCAGGGGGACAGGGACCTACGAGCAGTACTTC
>TRBJ1-2|NA|TRBV5-1|NA
CASSAEGIGGYTF
TGCGCCAGCAGCGCGGAGGGTATTGGTGGCTACACCTTC
>TRBJ1-3|NA|TRBV30|NA
CAWIEGGSGNTIYF
TGTGCCTGGATCGAGGGTGGGTCTGGAAACACCATATATTTT
>TRBJ1-2|NA|TRBV18|TRBD1
CASSPNRQGAYGYTF
TGTGCCAGCTCACCGAACAGACAGGGGGCCTATGGCTACACCTTC
>TRBJ2-3|NA|TRBV15|NA
CATSRGKRAYTQYF
TGTGCCACCAGCAGAGGAAAGCGAGCCTATACGCAGTATTTT
>TRBJ1-4|NA|TRBV7-9|NA
CASSLQGEKLFF
TGTGCCAGCAGCTTACAGGGGGAAAAACTGTTTTTT
>TRBJ1-5|NA|TRBV12-3/TRBV12-4|TRBD1
CASGTGQGIAQHF
TGTGCCAGCGGTACGGGACAGGGGATAGCCCAGCATTTT
>TRBJ2-1|NA|TRBV6-4|NA
CASSDSGAGSYNEQFF
TGTGCCAGCAGTGACTCGGGGGCAGGGTCCTACAATGAGCAGTTCTTC
>TRBJ1-2|NA|TRBV12-3/TRBV12-4|NA
CASSPGGYGYTF
TGTGCCAGCAGCCCGGGTGGCTATGGCTACACCTTC
>TRBJ1-4|NA|TRBV27|NA
CASSGSGLFNEKLFF
TGTGCCAGCAGTGGGTCGGGACTGTTTAATGAAAAACTGTTTTTT
>TRBJ1-4|once|TRBV9|TRBD1
CASSEGTVPTNEKLFF
TGTGCCAGCAGCGAGGGGACAGTTCCAACTAATGAAAAACTGTTTTTT
>TRBJ1-6|NA|TRBV6-5|TRBD1
CASSYSNDRVNSPLHF
TGTGCCAGCAGTTACTCTAACGACAGGGTCAATTCACCCCTCCACTTT
>TRBJ1-6|NA|TRBV2|TRBD1
CASSSGTGSYNSPLHF
TGTGCCAGCAGTTCCGGGACAGGGTCCTATAATTCACCCCTCCACTTT
>TRBJ1-5|NA|TRBV18|NA
CASSPSRQYNQPQHF
TGTGCCAGCTCACCATCTCGACAGTACAATCAGCCCCAGCATTTT
>TRBJ2-3|NA|TRBV18|NA
CASSPFDTTDTQYF
TGTGCCAGCTCACCATTTGACACCACAGATACGCAGTATTTT
>TRBJ1-1|NA|TRBV6-5|NA
CASSQIDRMNTEAFF
TGTGCCAGCAGTCAGATTGACAGGATGAACACTGAAGCTTTCTTT
>TRBJ1-1|NA|TRBV13|NA
CASSLEGWLSTEAFF
TGTGCCAGCAGCTTAGAGGGGTGGCTGAGCACTGAAGCTTTCTTT
>TRBJ2-7|NA|TRBV14|TRBD1
CASSQDRDRGSHEQYF
TGTGCCAGCAGCCAAGACCGGGACAGGGGATCCCACGAGCAGTACTTC
>TRBJ1-1|NA|TRBV10-3|TRBD1
CAISSRGVTEAFF
TGTGCCATCAGTAGCAGGGGGGTCACTGAAGCTTTCTTT
>TRBJ1-1|NA|TRBV6-5|NA
CASTSQGGTEAFF
TGTGCCAGCACATCCCAAGGGGGCACTGAAGCTTTCTTT
>TRBJ1-5|NA|TRBV7-8|NA
CASSITYQPQHF
TGTGCCAGCAGCATAACTTATCAGCCCCAGCATTTT
>TRBJ1-6|NA|TRBV18|TRBD1
CASSPRDRDVSPLHF
TGTGCCAGCTCACCACGGGACAGGGACGTTTCACCCCTCCACTTT
>TRBJ2-7|NA|TRBV4-1|NA
CASSQDGGAGYEQYF
TGCGCCAGCAGCCAAGATGGGGGGGCTGGCTACGAGCAGTACTTC
>TRBJ2-3|NA|TRBV7-9|TRBD2
CASRRGGPGTDTQYF
TGTGCCAGCAGACGCGGGGGGCCGGGCACAGATACGCAGTATTTT
>TRBJ2-7|NA|TRBV6-5|NA
CASSLGVEQYF
TGTGCCAGCAGCCTAGGTGTCGAGCAGTACTTC
>TRBJ2-2|NA|TRBV19|TRBD1
CASSHPRRGPNTGELFF
TGTGCCAGTTCCCACCCCCGCAGGGGGCCGAACACCGGGGAGCTGTTTTTT
>TRBJ2-7|NA|TRBV12-3/TRBV12-4|TRBD2
CASRTGLVYEQYF
TGTGCCAGCAGGACTGGACTAGTCTACGAGCAGTACTTC
>TRBJ1-4|NA|TRBV6-5|NA
CASSPVATNEKLFF
TGTGCCAGCAGTCCGGTTGCAACTAATGAAAAACTGTTTTTT
>TRBJ1-1|NA|TRBV11-1|NA
CASSLGALKNTEAFF
TGTGCCAGCAGCTTAGGTGCACTTAAGAACACTGAAGCTTTCTTT
>TRBJ2-5|NA|TRBV28|NA
CASSLWPDRLRETQYF
TGTGCCAGCAGTTTATGGCCAGACAGGTTACGAGAGACCCAGTACTTC
>TRBJ2-1|NA|TRBV7-3|TRBD1
CASSLSQGVYNEQFF
TGTGCCAGCAGCTTATCACAGGGGGTCTACAATGAGCAGTTCTTC
>TRBJ2-5|NA|TRBV7-7|NA
CASSLDPGDPETQYF
TGTGCTAGCAGCTTAGATCCGGGGGACCCAGAGACCCAGTACTTC
>TRBJ1-1|NA|TRBV19|NA
CASRWPAGEANTEAFF
TGTGCCAGTAGGTGGCCCGCGGGGGAAGCAAACACTGAAGCTTTCTTT
>TRBJ2-2|NA|TRBV9|TRBD2
CASSVASGGVTGELFF
TGTGCCAGCAGCGTAGCTAGCGGGGGTGTCACCGGGGAGCTGTTTTTT
>TRBJ1-2|NA|TRBV6-2/TRBV6-3|TRBD1
CASSYSKGDRSFYGYTF
TGTGCCAGCAGTTACTCGAAGGGGGACAGATCCTTCTATGGCTACACCTTC
>TRBJ1-2|NA|TRBV14|NA
CASSVRGTDGYTF
TGTGCCAGCAGTGTCAGGGGCACGGATGGCTACACCTTC
>TRBJ1-2|NA|TRBV5-4|NA
CASSLAGDGYTF
TGTGCCAGCAGCTTGGCCGGGGATGGCTACACCTTC
>TRBJ2-1|NA|TRBV2|TRBD1
CASSEPGQLHNEQFF
TGTGCCAGCAGTGAACCGGGACAGCTTCACAATGAGCAGTTCTTC
>TRBJ1-2|NA|TRBV5-1|TRBD1
CASSLGQVDYGYTF
TGCGCCAGCAGTCTAGGACAGGTCGACTATGGCTACACCTTC
>TRBJ1-2|NA|TRBV5-4|TRBD1
CASSQIAAGGGYTF
TGTGCCAGCAGCCAAATCGCGGCAGGGGGTGGCTACACCTTC
>TRBJ2-5|NA|TRBV21-1|NA
CASSDRDSKETQYF
TGTGCCAGCAGCGACCGGGACAGCAAAGAGACCCAGTACTTC
>TRBJ2-7|NA|TRBV18|NA
CASSPTTREQYF
TGTGCCAGCTCACCAACCACTAGGGAGCAGTACTTC
>TRBJ2-5|NA|TRBV7-2|TRBD2
CASSHRMLAGPYQETQYF
TGTGCCAGCAGCCACCGGATGCTAGCGGGGCCGTACCAAGAGACCCAGTACTTC
>TRBJ1-1|NA|TRBV20-1|TRBD1
CSASLQGAGTEAFF
TGCAGTGCTAGTCTGCAGGGGGCAGGGACTGAAGCTTTCTTT
>TRBJ2-2|NA|TRBV19|TRBD1
CASWTGVNTGELFF
TGTGCCAGTTGGACAGGTGTTAACACCGGGGAGCTGTTTTTT
>TRBJ1-6|NA|TRBV28|TRBD1
CAAGRDSTNSPLHF
TGTGCCGCCGGCAGGGACAGTACGAATTCACCCCTCCACTTT
>TRBJ2-1|NA|TRBV15|TRBD2
CATSRAGGPEEFNEQFF
TGTGCCACCAGCAGAGCGGGGGGGCCGGAGGAGTTCAATGAGCAGTTCTTC
>TRBJ1-1|NA|TRBV2|NA
CAAVLNTEAFF
TGTGCTGCAGTTTTGAACACTGAAGCTTTCTTT
>TRBJ1-5|NA|TRBV2|TRBD1
CASEEDRGLGNQPQHF
TGTGCCAGTGAGGAGGACAGGGGGCTTGGGAATCAGCCCCAGCATTTT
>TRBJ2-1|NA|TRBV7-9|TRBD2
CASSLRGLGLAGGQEQFF
TGTGCCAGCAGCTTAAGGGGACTAGGACTAGCGGGGGGACAAGAGCAGTTCTTC
>TRBJ1-3|NA|TRBV5-6|NA
CASSPSLVSGIYF
TGTGCCAGCAGCCCTTCACTGGTTAGCGGCATATATTTT